The 17 T cell receptor beta chains presented below share a single source sample, sequenced in a study of OX40 agonist ivuxolimab in advanced cancers. TCRdb's table, derived via immunoSEQ multiplex PCR, lists solely in-frame clones and lacks some. The repertoire holds 45,000 to 60,000 clones, about 89% seen once, with roughly 12% in the top ten. The specimen comprised CD4+ or CD8+ T cells sorted from blood, sampled in a trial of the OX40 agonist ivuxolimab. These receptors all come from an adult with an advanced solid tumor such as melanoma, head and neck, liver or kidney cancer.

The chain couples TRBV27 to TRBJ1-1; 11 positions match TRBD1. The CDR3 has 15 amino acids. The germline CDR1 and CDR2 sequences are MNHEY and SMNVEV (reference sequence). J gave up 3 bases and V 8 bases, and 8 bases lay outside the gene matches. This CDR3 reads CASSDRGQVDTEAFF. CDR3 DNA sequence: TGTGCCAGCTCGGACAGGGGGCAAGTGGACACTGAAGCTTTCTTT.

The V and J genes are TRBV7-8 and TRBJ2-7, with no clear D. Germline V lookup: CDR1 SGHVS, CDR2 FQNEAQ. V lost 0 bases and J lost 6, with 9 bases in between. There are 13 residues in the CDR3. The CDR3 region has the DNA TGTGCCAGCAGCTTAGCTGTTATACGCGAGCAGTACTTC. Translating it yields CASSLAVIREQYF.

Here the CDR3 DNA reads TGCAGCGTTTCCCAGGGGACTAGCACAGATACGCAGTATTTT. As protein: CSVSQGTSTDTQYF. This rearrangement joins TRBV29-1 to TRBJ2-3; D possibly matches TRBD1 or TRBD2 (6 bases each). V lost 5 bases and J lost 0, with 12 bases in between. CDR3 length: 14 amino acids. Germline V gives CDR1 SQVTM, CDR2 ANQGSEA.

This clone was seen just once. The V call is TRBV6-1, the J call TRBJ2-1; D remains ambiguous. The germline CDR1 and CDR2 sequences are MNHNS and SASEGT. There are 13 residues in the CDR3. V was trimmed by 2 bases and J by 12 bases, leaving 14 bases between them. In nucleotides, the CDR3 is TGTGCCAGCAGTGAATCCGGAGCTATCCGGCAGTTCTTC. It codes for CASSESGAIRQFF.

This chain joins TRBV7-2 and TRBJ1-4; tentatively, D is TRBD1 (5 bases). V lost 5 bases, J lost 7 bases, and 11 bases lay in between. The CDR3 has 13 residues. CDR1 and CDR2 from the germline V gene are SGHTA and FQGNSA. CDR3 sequence (DNA): TGTGCCAGCAGCCGCGGGACGACTGAAAAACTGTTTTTT. It yields the protein CASSRGTTEKLFF.

The chain links TRBV27 to TRBJ2-3; D assignment may be TRBD1 or TRBD2 (5 bases each). This CDR3 has 14 amino acids. Deletions cut 5 bases from V and 4 bases from J, with 13 bases between. From germline, CDR1 is MNHEY and CDR2 SMNVEV (reference sequence). CDR3 sequence (DNA): TGTGCCAGCAGTGTGCCGGGACGTCCAGATACGCAGTATTTT. Translating it yields CASSVPGRPDTQYF.

The rearrangement joins TRBV4-1 to TRBJ2-3, with D perhaps matching TRBD2 (5 bases). This CDR3 has 14 residues. From germline, CDR1 is MGHRA and CDR2 YSYEKL. Trimming took off 5 bases at V and 6 bases at J, with 15 bases between the two ends. The DNA of the CDR3 is TGCGCCAGCAGCTACAACCGGGGTGGGGATACGCAGTATTTT. Its protein is CASSYNRGGDTQYF.

The rearrangement uses TRBV11-2 and TRBJ2-5; 12 bases are shared with TRBD2. The V and J ends lost 4 bases and 0 bases, in that order; junction bases with no gene match: 3. The CDR3 sequence is 16 residues long. Per the germline V gene, CDR1 is SGHAT and CDR2 is FQNNGV. For the CDR3, the DNA is TGTGCCAGCAGCTCCCGACTAGCGGGGGACCAAGAGACCCAGTACTTC. Protein product: CASSSRLAGDQETQYF.

This clone was seen once. The J gene is TRBJ2-2, the V gene TRBV27; TRBD1 is a possible D gene (5 bases). Germline CDR1 MNHEY, CDR2 SMNVEV (reference sequence). The CDR3 loop spans 15 amino acids. V was shortened by 7 bases and J by 2 bases, with 14 bases between the two germline ends. The CDR3 nucleotides read TGTGCCAGCACTCCCAGGGCGGTAAACACCGGGGAGCTGTTTTTT. It is translated as CASTPRAVNTGELFF.

The V gene is TRBV6-6, the J gene TRBJ2-5; TRBD2 aligns across 14 bases. J gave up 7 bases and V 5 bases, and 9 bases lay outside the gene matches. Germline CDR1 reads MNHNY; CDR2 reads SVGAGI (reference sequence). The CDR3 has 16 amino acids. CDR3 protein: CASSPGLTSGGGTQYF. As DNA, the CDR3 is TGTGCCAGCAGTCCCGGCCTGACTAGCGGGGGGGGGACCCAGTACTTC.

This chain uses TRBV5-8 with TRBJ2-1; 14 bases map to TRBD2. This CDR3 has 18 amino acids. Germline CDR1 SGHTS, CDR2 YDEGEE. The V gene end was trimmed by 0 bases and the J gene end by 8 bases; junction bases not matched to a gene: 10. This CDR3 is CASSLDGTSGRVVDEQFF. In DNA form, the CDR3 reads TGTGCCAGCAGCTTGGATGGGACTAGCGGGAGAGTTGTCGATGAGCAGTTCTTC.

This clone was found a few times. The CDR3 region has the DNA TGTGCCAGCCACCGGGACCCCGAGGATACGCAGTATTTT. It codes for CASHRDPEDTQYF. The V and J genes are TRBV7-9 and TRBJ2-3, with D perhaps given as TRBD1 or TRBD2 (5 bases each). V gave up 8 bases and J gave up 6 bases, with 15 bases separating them. The CDR3 runs to 13 residues. Germline V gene sequence: CDR1 SEHNR, CDR2 FQNEAQ (reference sequence).

V and J are TRBV5-1 and TRBJ2-5; D is possibly TRBD1 or TRBD2 (6 bases each). Germline CDR1 SGHRS, CDR2 YFSETQ. Trimming stripped 4 bases from V and 5 bases from J, with 18 bases between. The CDR3 has 15 amino acids. CDR3 in DNA: TGCGCCAGCAGCCGCGGGACCGGGGGCAGGGAGACCCAGTACTTC. Residues: CASSRGTGGRETQYF.

Only one count was recorded for this clone. V is TRBV10-2 and J is TRBJ2-5, with 9 bases lining up with TRBD1. The J call is uncertain, as TRBJ2-7 better fits the DNA end. This CDR3 has 14 amino acids. CDR1 and CDR2 from the germline V gene are WSHSY and SAAADI. The CDR3 region is CASSRRTGAYEQYF. The CDR3 DNA reads as TGCGCCAGCAGTCGTAGGACAGGGGCTTACGAGCAGTACTTC.

This chain connects TRBV4-1 to TRBJ2-1; D may be TRBD1 (7 bases). CDR1 and CDR2 from the germline V gene are MGHRA and YSYEKL. The CDR3 runs to 17 residues. Trimming removed 4 bases from V and 2 bases from J, with 18 bases in between. The CDR3: CASSLPRARGAYNEQFF. In DNA form, the CDR3 reads TGCGCCAGCAGCCTCCCGCGGGCCAGGGGGGCCTACAATGAGCAGTTCTTC.

This rearrangement joins TRBV20-1 to TRBJ2-7; D uncertain. With 6 bases removed from V and 3 bases from J, the gap between germline ends came to 9 bases. This CDR3 spans 11 amino acids. The germline V gene encodes CDR1 DFQATT and CDR2 SNEGSKA (reference sequence). CDR3 nucleotides: TGCAGTGCAAAGAAAATCTACGAGCAGTACTTC. Residues: CSAKKIYEQYF.

In this sample, this clone turned up a few times. The rearrangement uses TRBV13 and TRBJ2-7; 7 bases agree with TRBD2. Trimming at V came to 3 bases and at J to 5 bases, leaving 7 bases not matched to a gene. Germline V gene data show CDR1 as PRHDT and CDR2 as FYEKMQ (reference sequence). The CDR3 spans 14 residues. The CDR3: CASSFLAARDEQYF. Here the CDR3 DNA reads TGTGCCAGCAGCTTTCTAGCGGCTCGGGACGAGCAGTACTTC. Variable domain in full (rest from reference TRBV13 and TRBJ2-7): AAGVIQSPRHLIKEKRETATLKCYPIPRHDTVYWYQQGPGQDPQFLISFYEKMQSDKGSIPDRFSAQQFSDYHSELNMSSLELGDSALYFCASSFLAARDEQYFGPGTRLTVT.